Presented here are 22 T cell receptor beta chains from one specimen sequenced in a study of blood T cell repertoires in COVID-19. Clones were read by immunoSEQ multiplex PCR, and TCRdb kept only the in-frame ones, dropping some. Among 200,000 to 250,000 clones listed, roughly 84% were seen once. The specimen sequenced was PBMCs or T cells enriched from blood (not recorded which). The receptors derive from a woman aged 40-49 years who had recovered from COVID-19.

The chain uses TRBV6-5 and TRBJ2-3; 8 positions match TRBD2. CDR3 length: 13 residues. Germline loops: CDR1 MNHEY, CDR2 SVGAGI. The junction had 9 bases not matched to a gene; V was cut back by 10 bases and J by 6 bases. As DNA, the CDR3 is TGTGCCAATAAGGCTCCGGGGGGGGATACGCAGTATTTT. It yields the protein CANKAPGGDTQYF.

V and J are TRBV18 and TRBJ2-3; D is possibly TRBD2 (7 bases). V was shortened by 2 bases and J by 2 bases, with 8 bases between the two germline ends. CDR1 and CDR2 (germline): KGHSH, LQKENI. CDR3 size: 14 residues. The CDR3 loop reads CASSPAGATDTQYF. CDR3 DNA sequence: TGTGCCAGCTCACCAGCGGGGGCCACAGATACGCAGTATTTT.

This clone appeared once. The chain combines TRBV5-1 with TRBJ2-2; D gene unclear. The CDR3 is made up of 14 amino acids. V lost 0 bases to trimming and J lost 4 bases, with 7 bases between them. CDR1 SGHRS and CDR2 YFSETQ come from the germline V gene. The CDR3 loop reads CASSLAGSTGELFF. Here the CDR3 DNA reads TGCGCCAGCAGCTTGGCCGGGTCCACCGGGGAGCTGTTTTTT.

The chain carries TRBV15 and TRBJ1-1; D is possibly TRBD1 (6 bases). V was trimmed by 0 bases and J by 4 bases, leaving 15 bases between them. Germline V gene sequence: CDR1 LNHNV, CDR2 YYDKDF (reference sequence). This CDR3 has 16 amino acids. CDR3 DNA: TGTGCCACCAGCAGAGATAGGTTGGGACACTCCACTGAAGCTTTCTTT. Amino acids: CATSRDRLGHSTEAFF.

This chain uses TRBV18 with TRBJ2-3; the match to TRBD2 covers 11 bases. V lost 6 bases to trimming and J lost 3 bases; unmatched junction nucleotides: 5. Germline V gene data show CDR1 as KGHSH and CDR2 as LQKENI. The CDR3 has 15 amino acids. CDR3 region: CASSAGTSGTDTQYF. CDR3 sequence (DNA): TGTGCCAGCTCGGCCGGGACTAGCGGTACAGATACGCAGTATTTT.

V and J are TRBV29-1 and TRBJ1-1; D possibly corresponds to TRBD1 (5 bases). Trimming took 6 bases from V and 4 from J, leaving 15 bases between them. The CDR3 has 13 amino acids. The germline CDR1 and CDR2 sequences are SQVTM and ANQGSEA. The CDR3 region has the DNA TGCAGCGTCTTGCGGGGGTGGGGCACTGAAGCTTTCTTT. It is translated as CSVLRGWGTEAFF. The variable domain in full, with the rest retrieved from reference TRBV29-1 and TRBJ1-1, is SAVISQKPSRDICQRGTSLTIQCQVDSQVTMMFWYRQQPGQSLTLIATANQGSEATYESGFVIDKFPISRPNLTFSTLTVSNMSPEDSSIYLCSVLRGWGTEAFFGQGTRLTVV.

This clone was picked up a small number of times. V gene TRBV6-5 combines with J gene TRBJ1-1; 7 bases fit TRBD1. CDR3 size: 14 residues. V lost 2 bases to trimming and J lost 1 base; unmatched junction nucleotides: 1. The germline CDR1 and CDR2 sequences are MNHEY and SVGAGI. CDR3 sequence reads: CASSYRTGNTEAFF. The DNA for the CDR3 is TGTGCCAGCAGTTACCGGACAGGGAACACTGAAGCTTTCTTT.

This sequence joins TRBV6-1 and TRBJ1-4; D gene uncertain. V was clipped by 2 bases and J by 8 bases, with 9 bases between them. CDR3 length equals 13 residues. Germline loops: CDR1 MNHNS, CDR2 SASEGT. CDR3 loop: CASSETREEKLFF. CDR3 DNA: TGTGCCAGCAGTGAAACTAGGGAAGAAAAACTGTTTTTT.

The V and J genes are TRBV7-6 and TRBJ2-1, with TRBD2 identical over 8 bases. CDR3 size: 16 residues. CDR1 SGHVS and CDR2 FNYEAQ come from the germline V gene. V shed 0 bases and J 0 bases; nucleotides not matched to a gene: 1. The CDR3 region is CASSLASGSSYNEQFF. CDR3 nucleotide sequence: TGTGCCAGCAGCTTAGCAAGCGGGAGCTCCTACAATGAGCAGTTCTTC.

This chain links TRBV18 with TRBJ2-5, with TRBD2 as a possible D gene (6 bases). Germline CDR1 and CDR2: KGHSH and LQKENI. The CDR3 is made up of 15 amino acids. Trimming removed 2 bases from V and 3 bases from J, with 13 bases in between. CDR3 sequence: CASSPIRGGEETQYF. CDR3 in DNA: TGTGCCAGCTCACCAATAAGGGGCGGGGAAGAGACCCAGTACTTC.

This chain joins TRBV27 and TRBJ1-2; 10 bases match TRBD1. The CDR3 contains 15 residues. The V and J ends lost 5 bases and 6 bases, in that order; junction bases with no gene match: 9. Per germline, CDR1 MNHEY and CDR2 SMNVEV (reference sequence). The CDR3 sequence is CASSSFQGTGDGYTF. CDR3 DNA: TGTGCCAGCAGTAGTTTCCAAGGGACAGGGGATGGCTACACCTTC.

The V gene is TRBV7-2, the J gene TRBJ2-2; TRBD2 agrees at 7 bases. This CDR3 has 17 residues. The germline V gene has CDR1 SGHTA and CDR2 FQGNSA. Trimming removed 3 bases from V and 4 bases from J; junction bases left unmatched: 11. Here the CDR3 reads CASSFVRGSRGTGELFF. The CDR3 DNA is TGTGCCAGCAGCTTCGTTCGCGGGAGCCGCGGCACCGGGGAGCTGTTTTTT.

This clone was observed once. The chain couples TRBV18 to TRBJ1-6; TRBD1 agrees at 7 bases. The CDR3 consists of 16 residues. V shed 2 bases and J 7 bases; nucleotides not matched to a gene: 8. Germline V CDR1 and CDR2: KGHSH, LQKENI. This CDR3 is CASSPSLPGGNSPLHF. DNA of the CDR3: TGTGCCAGCTCACCAAGTCTGCCAGGGGGGAATTCACCCCTCCACTTT.

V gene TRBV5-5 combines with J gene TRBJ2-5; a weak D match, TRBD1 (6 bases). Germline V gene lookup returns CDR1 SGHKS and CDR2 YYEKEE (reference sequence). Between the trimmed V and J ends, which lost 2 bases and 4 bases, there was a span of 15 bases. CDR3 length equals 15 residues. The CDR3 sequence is CASSLSSGALETQYF. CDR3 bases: TGTGCCAGCAGCTTATCTTCAGGGGCTTTAGAGACCCAGTACTTC.

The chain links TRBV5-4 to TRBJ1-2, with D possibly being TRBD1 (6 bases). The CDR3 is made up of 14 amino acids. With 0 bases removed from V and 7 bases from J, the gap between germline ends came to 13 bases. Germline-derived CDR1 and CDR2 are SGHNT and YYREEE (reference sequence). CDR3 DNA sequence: TGTGCCAGCAGCTTGGAGGCCCTCAGGGGTGGCTACACCTTC. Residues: CASSLEALRGGYTF.

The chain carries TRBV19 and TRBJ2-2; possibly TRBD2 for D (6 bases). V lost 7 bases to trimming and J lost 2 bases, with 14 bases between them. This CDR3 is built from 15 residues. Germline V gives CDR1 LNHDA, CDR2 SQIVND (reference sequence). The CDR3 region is CASTLLTRNTGELFF. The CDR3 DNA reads TGTGCCAGTACCCTATTGACTAGAAACACCGGGGAGCTGTTTTTT.

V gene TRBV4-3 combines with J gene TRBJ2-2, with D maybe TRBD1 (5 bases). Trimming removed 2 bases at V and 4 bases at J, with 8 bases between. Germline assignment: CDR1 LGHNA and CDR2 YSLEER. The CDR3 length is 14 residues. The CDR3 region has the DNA TGCGCCAGCAGCCAACGACAGATCACCGGGGAGCTGTTTTTT. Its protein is CASSQRQITGELFF.

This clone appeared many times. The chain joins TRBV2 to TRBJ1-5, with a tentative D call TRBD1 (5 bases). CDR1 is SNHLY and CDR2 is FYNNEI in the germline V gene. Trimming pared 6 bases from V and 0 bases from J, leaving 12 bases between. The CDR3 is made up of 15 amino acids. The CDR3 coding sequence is TGTGCCAGCAGGGCGGGGACCCTTAGCAATCAGCCCCAGCATTTT. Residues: CASRAGTLSNQPQHF.

DNA of the CDR3: TGCGCCAGCAGCTTCTATTTGAACACTGAAGCTTTCTTT. Encoded protein: CASSFYLNTEAFF. This chain connects TRBV5-1 to TRBJ1-1; D is unresolved. V gave up 2 bases and J gave up 0 bases, with 5 bases separating them. The CDR3 is made up of 13 amino acids. Germline V gene lookup returns CDR1 SGHRS and CDR2 YFSETQ.

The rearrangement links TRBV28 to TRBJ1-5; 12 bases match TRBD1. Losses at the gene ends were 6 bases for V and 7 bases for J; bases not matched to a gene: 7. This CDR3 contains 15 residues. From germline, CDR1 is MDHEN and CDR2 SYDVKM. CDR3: CASSPGQGAAQPQHF. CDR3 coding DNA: TGTGCCAGCAGCCCGGGACAGGGGGCAGCGCAGCCCCAGCATTTT.

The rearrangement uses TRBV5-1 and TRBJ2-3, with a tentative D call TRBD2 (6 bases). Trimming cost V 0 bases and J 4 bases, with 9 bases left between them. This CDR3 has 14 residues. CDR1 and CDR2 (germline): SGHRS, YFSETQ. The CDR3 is CASSLVGEADTQYF. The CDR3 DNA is TGCGCCAGCAGCTTGGTTGGGGAGGCAGATACGCAGTATTTT. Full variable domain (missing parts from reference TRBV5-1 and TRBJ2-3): KAGVTQTPRYLIKTRGQQVTLSCSPISGHRSVSWYQQTPGQGLQFLFEYFSETQRNKGNFPGRFSGRQFSNSRSEMNVSTLELGDSALYLCASSLVGEADTQYFGPGTRLTVL.

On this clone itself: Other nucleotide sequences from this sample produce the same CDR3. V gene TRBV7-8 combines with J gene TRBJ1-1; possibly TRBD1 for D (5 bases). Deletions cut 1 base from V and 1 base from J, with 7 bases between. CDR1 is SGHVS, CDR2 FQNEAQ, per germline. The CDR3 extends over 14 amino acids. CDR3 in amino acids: CASSLVGGNTEAFF. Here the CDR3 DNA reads TGTGCCAGCAGCTTAGTGGGGGGGAACACTGAAGCTTTCTTT.